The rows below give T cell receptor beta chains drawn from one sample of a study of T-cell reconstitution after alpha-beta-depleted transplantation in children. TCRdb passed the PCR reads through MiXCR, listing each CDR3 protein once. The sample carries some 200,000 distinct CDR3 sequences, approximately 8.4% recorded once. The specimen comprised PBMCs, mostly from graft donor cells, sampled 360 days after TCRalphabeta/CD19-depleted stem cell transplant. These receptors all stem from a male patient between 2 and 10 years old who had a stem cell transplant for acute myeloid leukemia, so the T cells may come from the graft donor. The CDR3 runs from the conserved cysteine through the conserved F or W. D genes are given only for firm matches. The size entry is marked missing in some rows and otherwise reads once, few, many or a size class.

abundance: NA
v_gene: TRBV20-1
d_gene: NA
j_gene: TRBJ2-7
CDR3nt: TGCAGTGCTAGAGTTCCGGGAGTCTCCTACGAGCAGTACTTC
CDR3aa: CSARVPGVSYEQYF

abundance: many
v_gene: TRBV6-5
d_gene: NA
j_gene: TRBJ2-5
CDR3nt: TGTGCCAGCAGCTACCTCGGGTCGAAAGAGACCCAGTACTTC
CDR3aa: CASSYLGSKETQYF

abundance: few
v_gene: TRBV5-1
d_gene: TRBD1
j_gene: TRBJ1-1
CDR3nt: TGCGCCAGCAGCTCCCACGGACAGGGCTTGAACACTGAAGCTTTCTTT
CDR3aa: CASSSHGQGLNTEAFF

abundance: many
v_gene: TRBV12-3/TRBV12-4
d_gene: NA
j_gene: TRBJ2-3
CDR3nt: TGTGCCAGCACCCGATCCCCCGATACGCAGTATTTT
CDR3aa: CASTRSPDTQYF

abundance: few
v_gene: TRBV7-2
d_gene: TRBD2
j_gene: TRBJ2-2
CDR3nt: TGTGCCAGCAGCTCCCCCCGGTGGGGGGGAGACACCGGGGAGCTGTTTTTT
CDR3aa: CASSSPRWGGDTGELFF

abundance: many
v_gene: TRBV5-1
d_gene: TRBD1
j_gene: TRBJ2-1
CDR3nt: TGCGCCAGCAGCGGATGGGACAGGGGGGTGTCCTACAATGAGCAGTTCTTC
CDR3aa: CASSGWDRGVSYNEQFF

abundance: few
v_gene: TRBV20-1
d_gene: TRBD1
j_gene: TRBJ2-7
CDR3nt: TGCAGTGCTAGGCCCGGGACAGGGGATTTGTACGAGCAGTACTTC
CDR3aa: CSARPGTGDLYEQYF

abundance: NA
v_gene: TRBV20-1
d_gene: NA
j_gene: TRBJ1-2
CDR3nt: TGCAGTGCTAGAGTAGTAGGGATAGGTGGCTACACCTTC
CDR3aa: CSARVVGIGGYTF

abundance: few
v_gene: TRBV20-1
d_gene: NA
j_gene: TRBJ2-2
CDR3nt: TGCAGTGCTGTCGTTGTGGGGGCGCGGACCGGGGAGCTGTTTTTT
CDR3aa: CSAVVVGARTGELFF

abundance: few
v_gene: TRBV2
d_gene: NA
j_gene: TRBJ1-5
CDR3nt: TGTGCCAGCAGTGAAGAACCGTATAGCAATCAGCCCCAGCATTTT
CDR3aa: CASSEEPYSNQPQHF

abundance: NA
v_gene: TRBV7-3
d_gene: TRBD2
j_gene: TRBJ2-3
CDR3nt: TGTGCCAGCAGCTTATTGGGACTAGCGCCGACAGCTACGCAGTATTTT
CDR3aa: CASSLLGLAPTATQYF

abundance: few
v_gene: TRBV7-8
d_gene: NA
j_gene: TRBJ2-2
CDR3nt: TGTGCCAGCAGCCTCACAGGGCCGCCCGGGGAGCTGTTTTTT
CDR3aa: CASSLTGPPGELFF

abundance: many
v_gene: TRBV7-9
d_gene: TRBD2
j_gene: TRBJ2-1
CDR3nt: TGTGCCAGCAGCCAGAGCGGGAGCTCCTACAATGAGCAGTTCTTC
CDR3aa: CASSQSGSSYNEQFF

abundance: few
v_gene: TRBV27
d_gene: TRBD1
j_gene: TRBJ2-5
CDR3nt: TGTGCCAGCAGTTTGCGGACAGGGGATCAAGAGACCCAGTACTTC
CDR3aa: CASSLRTGDQETQYF

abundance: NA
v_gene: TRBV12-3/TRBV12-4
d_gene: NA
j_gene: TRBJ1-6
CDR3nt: TGTGCCAGCAGTCTCTTTCCCCCCGGCACTTGGGCCCTCCACTTT
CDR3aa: CASSLFPPGTWALHF

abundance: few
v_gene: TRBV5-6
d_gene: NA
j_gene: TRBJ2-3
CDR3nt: TGTGCCAGCAGCTTGCTCACGGAGGGCACAGATACGCAGTATTTT
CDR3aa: CASSLLTEGTDTQYF

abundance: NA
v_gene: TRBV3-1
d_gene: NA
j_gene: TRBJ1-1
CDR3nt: TGTGCCAGCAGCCAACCCGGGACGGGCGCTTTCTTT
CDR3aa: CASSQPGTGAFF

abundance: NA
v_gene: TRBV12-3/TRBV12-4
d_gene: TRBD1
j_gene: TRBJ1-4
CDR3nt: TGTGCCAGCAGTTTCCGTGACAGGGGTGAAAAACTGTTTTTT
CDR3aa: CASSFRDRGEKLFF

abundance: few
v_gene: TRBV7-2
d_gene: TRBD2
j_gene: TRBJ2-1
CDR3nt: TGTGCCAGCAGAAGCGGACTAGCGGGGGCCCACAATGAGCAGTTCTTC
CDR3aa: CASRSGLAGAHNEQFF

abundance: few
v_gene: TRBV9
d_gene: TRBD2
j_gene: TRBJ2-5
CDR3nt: TGTGCCAGCAGCGTAGGACCCGGCGGGGGAGGTATGGAGACCCAGTACTTC
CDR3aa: CASSVGPGGGGMETQYF

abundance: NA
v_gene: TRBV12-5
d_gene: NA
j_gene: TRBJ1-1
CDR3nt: TGTGCTAGTGGTTTGGACCTCGGGAGAGCTTTCTTT
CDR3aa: CASGLDLGRAFF

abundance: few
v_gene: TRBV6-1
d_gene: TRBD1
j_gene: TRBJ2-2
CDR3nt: TGTGCCAGCAGAGAGGGACAGGCGAGGGGGGAGCTGTTTTTT
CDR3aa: CASREGQARGELFF

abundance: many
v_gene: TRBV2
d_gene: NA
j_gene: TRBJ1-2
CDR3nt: TGTGCCAGCAGGATTCTAGGAACTCCGAACTATGGCTACACCTTC
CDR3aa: CASRILGTPNYGYTF

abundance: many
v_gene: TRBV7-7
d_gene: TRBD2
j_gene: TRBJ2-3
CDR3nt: TGTGCTAGCAGCCTAGCGGGAGCTAGCACAGATACGCAGTATTTT
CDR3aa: CASSLAGASTDTQYF

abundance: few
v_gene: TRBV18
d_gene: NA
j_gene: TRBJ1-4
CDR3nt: TGTGCCAGCTCATTACGGACGGGTGAAAAACTGTTTTTT
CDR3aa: CASSLRTGEKLFF

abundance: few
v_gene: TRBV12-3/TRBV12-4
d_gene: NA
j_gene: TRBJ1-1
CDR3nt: TGTGCCACCGGGGCGAAATGGGTCACTGAAGCTTTCTTT
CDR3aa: CATGAKWVTEAFF

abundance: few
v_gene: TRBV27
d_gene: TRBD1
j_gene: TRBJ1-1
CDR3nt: TGTGCCAGCAGTTCCGCCCAGGGGGACACTGAAGCTTTCTTT
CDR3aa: CASSSAQGDTEAFF

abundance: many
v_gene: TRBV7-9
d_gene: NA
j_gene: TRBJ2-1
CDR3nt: TGTGCCAGCAGCCGGTCGTGGACCTTAAACTTC
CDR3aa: CASSRSWTLNF

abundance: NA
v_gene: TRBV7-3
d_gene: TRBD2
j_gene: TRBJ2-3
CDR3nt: TGTGCCAGCAGCTTTGGGACTAGCTCGGGGACAGATACGCAGTATTTT
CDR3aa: CASSFGTSSGTDTQYF

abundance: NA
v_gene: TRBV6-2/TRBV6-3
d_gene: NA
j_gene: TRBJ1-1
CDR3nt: TGTGCCAGCAGACCGAGGGCGGCGAACACTGAAGCTTTCTTT
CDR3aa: CASRPRAANTEAFF

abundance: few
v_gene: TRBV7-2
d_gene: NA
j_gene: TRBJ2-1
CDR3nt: TGTGCCAGCAGCTTAGAAGGCGATGAGCAGTTCTTC
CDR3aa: CASSLEGDEQFF

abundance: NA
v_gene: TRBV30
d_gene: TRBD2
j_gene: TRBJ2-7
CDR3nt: TGTGCCTGGAGTGCTTTACTAGCGTTCGACGAGCAGTACTTC
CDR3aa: CAWSALLAFDEQYF

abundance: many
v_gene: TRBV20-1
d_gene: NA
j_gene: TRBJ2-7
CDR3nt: TGCAGTGCTAGTCCGCTCGGAGGATCCTACGAGCAGTACTTC
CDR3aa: CSASPLGGSYEQYF

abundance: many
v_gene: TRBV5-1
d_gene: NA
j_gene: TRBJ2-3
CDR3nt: TGCGCCAGCAGCCCAACAGGGCCAGATACGCAGTATTTT
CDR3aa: CASSPTGPDTQYF

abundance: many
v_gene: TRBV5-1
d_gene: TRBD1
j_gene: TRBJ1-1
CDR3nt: TGCGCCAGCAGCGTCGCGCAGGGGGCTGAGAACACTGAAGCTTTCTTT
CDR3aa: CASSVAQGAENTEAFF

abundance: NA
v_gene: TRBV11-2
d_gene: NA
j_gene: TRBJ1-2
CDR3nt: TGTGCCAGCAGCCAGACAATTAACTATGGCTACACCTTC
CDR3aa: CASSQTINYGYTF

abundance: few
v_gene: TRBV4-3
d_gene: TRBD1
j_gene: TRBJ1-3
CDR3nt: TGCGCCAGCAGCCAAGAAATCCAGGGGGCGTCAGGAAACACCATATATTTT
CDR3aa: CASSQEIQGASGNTIYF

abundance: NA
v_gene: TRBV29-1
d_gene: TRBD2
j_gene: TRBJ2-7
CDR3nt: TGCAGCGTCGTGAAGGTGACTAGCGGGAGTCATGAGCAGTACTTC
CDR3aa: CSVVKVTSGSHEQYF

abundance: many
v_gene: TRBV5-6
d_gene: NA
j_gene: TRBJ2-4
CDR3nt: TGTGCCAGCAGCTGGGGCCCAAGGTTGCACATTCAGTACTTC
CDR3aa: CASSWGPRLHIQYF

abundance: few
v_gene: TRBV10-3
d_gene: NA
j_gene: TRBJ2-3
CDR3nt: TGTGCCATCAGTGAGTCGACAAGGGGCACAGATACGCAGTATTTT
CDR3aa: CAISESTRGTDTQYF

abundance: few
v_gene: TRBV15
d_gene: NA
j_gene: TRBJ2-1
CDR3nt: TGTGCCACCAGCAGAGACAGGGGTTTCGGCAATGAGCAGTTCTTC
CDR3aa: CATSRDRGFGNEQFF

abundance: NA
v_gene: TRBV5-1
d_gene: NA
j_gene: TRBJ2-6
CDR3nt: TGCGCCAGCAGCCCCCTACCCACTGGGGCCAACGTCCTGACTTTC
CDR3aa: CASSPLPTGANVLTF

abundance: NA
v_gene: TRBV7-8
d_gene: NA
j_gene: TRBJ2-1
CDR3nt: TGTGCCAGCAGCTTGGGAGTTTTCTCTTACAATGAGCAGTTCTTC
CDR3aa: CASSLGVFSYNEQFF

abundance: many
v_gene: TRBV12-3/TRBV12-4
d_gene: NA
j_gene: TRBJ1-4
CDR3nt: TGTGCCAGCAGCTTGGAGGTGATGCAAAAACTGTTTTTT
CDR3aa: CASSLEVMQKLFF

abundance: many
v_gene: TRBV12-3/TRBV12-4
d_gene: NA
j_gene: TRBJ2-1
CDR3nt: TGTGCCAGCAGTTTATGGAATGAGCAGTTCTTC
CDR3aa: CASSLWNEQFF

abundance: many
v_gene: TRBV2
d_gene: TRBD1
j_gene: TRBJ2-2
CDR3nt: TGTGCCAGCGGTGACAGGGGTGGTGCCGGGGAGCTGTTTTTT
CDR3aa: CASGDRGGAGELFF

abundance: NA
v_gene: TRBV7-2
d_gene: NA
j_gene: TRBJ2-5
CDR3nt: TGTGCCAGCAGCTTAGCCCACAGGGTGAGAGAGACCCCGTACTTC
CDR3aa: CASSLAHRVRETPYF

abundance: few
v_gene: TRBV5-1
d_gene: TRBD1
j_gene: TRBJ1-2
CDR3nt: TGCGCCAGCGATCCGACAGGGGTCGGTTATGGCTACACCTTC
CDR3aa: CASDPTGVGYGYTF

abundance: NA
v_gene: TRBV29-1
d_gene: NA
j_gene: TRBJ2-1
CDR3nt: TGCAGCGTGGAACCCGGGACCCCAGTCAGTGAGCAGTTCTTC
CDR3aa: CSVEPGTPVSEQFF

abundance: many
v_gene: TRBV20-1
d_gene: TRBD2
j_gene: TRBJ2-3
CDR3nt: TGCAGTGCTAGTTTGCCTAGCGGGACGACGAGGGATACGCAGTATTTT
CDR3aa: CSASLPSGTTRDTQYF

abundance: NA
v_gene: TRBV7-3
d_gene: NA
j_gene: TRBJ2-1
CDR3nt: TGTGCCAGCAGCTTAACGAACCTAGGATACAATGAGCAGTTCTTC
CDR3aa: CASSLTNLGYNEQFF